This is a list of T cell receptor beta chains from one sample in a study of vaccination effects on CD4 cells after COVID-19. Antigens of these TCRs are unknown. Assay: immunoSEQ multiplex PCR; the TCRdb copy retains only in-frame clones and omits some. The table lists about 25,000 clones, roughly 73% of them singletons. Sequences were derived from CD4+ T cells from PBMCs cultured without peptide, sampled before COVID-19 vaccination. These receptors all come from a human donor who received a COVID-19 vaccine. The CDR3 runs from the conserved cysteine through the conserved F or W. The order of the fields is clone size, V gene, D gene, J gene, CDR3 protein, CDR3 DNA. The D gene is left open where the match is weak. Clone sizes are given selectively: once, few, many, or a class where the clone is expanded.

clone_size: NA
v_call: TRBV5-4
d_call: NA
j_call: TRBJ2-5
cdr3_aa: CASSLAGPQETQYF
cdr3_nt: TGTGCCAGCAGCTTGGCAGGCCCCCAAGAGACCCAGTACTTC

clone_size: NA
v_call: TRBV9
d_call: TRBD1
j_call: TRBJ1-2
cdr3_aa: CASSPGQGNYGYTF
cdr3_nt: TGTGCCAGCAGCCCGGGACAGGGGAACTATGGCTACACCTTC

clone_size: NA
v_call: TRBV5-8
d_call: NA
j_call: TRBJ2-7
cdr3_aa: CASSFPQRKSYEQYF
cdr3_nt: TGTGCCAGCAGCTTTCCCCAGCGGAAATCCTACGAGCAGTACTTC

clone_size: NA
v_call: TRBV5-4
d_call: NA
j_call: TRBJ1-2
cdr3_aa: CASSFAGGDYGYTF
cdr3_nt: TGTGCCAGCAGCTTCGCTGGGGGGGACTATGGCTACACCTTC

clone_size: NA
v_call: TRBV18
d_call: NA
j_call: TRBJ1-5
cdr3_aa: CASSPSSPNSNQPQHF
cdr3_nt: TGTGCCAGCTCTCCCTCGTCCCCCAATAGCAATCAGCCCCAGCATTTT

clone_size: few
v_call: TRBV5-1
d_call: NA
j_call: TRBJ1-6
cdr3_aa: CASSLAGFGSPLHF
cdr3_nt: TGCGCCAGCAGCTTGGCGGGGTTTGGATCACCCCTCCACTTT

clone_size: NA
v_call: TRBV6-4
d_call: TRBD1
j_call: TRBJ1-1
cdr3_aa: CASSAGGASAEAFF
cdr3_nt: TGTGCCAGCAGTGCAGGGGGCGCGTCCGCTGAAGCTTTCTTT

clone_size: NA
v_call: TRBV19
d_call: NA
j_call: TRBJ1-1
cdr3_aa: CASSIDRVTEAFF
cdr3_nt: TGTGCCAGTAGTATAGACAGGGTCACTGAAGCTTTCTTT

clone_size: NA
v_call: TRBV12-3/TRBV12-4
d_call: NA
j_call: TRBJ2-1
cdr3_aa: CASSLKGGEQFF
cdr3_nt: TGTGCCAGCAGTTTAAAAGGCGGGGAGCAGTTCTTC

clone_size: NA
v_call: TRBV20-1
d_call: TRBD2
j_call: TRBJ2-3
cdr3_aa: CSASATSGTDTQYF
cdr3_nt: TGCAGTGCTAGTGCGACTAGCGGCACAGATACGCAGTATTTT

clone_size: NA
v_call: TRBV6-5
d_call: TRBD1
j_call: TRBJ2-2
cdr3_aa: CASRGTVAGELFF
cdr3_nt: TGTGCCAGCAGGGGGACAGTGGCCGGGGAGCTGTTTTTT

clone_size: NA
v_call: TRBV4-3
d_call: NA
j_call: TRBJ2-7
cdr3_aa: CASSQDRAYEQYF
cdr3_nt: TGCGCCAGCAGCCAAGACAGGGCCTACGAGCAGTACTTC

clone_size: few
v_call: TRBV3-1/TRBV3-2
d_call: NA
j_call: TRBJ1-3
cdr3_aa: CASSQGGNTIYF
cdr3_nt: TGTGCCAGCAGCCAAGGTGGAAACACCATATATTTT

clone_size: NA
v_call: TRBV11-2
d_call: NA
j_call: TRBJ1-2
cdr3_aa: CASSSTGEEGYGYTF
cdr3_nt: TGTGCCAGCAGCTCGACGGGGGAGGAGGGCTATGGCTACACCTTC

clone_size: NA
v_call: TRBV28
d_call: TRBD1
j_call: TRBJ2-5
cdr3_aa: CASSFDRGIQETQYF
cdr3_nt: TGTGCCAGCAGTTTTGACAGGGGAATCCAAGAGACCCAGTACTTC

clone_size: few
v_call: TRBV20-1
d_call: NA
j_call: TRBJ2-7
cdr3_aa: CSASGIGLSSSYEQYF
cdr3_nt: TGCAGTGCTAGTGGCATCGGGCTATCGAGCTCCTACGAGCAGTACTTC

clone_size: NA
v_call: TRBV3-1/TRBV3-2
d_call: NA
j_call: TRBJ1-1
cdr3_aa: CASSPQGYSTEAFF
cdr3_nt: TGTGCCAGCAGCCCGCAGGGATATAGCACTGAAGCTTTCTTT

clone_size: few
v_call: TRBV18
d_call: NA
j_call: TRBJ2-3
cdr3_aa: CASSPPVGADTQYF
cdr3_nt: TGTGCCAGCTCACCGCCCGTCGGCGCAGATACGCAGTATTTT

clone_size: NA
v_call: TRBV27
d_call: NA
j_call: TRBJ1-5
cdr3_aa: CASSLSQGVNQPQHF
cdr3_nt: TGTGCCAGCAGTTTATCACAGGGAGTCAATCAGCCCCAGCATTTT

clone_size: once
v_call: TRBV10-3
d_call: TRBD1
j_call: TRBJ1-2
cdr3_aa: CAIHPGTGYAYGYTF
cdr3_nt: TGTGCCATCCACCCAGGGACAGGGTATGCCTATGGCTACACCTTC

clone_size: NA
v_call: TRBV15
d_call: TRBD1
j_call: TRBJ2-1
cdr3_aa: CATSRVTGGYNEQFF
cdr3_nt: TGTGCCACCAGCAGAGTCACAGGGGGTTACAATGAGCAGTTCTTC

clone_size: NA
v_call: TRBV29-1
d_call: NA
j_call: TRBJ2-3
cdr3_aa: CSVEGGAGDTQYF
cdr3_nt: TGCAGCGTTGAAGGGGGAGCCGGAGATACGCAGTATTTT

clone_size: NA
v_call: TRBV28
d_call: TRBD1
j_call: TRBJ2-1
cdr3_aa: CASSRISWDRGLNEQFF
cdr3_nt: TGTGCCAGCAGTAGGATATCATGGGACAGGGGATTAAATGAGCAGTTCTTC

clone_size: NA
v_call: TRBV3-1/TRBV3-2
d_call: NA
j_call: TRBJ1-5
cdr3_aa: CASSLGEQPQHF
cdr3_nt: TGTGCCAGCAGCCTCGGTGAGCAGCCCCAGCATTTT

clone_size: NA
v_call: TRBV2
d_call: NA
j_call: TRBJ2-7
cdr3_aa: CASSGRGGLDEQYF
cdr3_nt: TGTGCCAGCAGCGGCAGGGGTGGGTTGGACGAGCAGTACTTC

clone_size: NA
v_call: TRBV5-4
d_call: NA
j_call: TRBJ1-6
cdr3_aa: CASSGGGGLESPLHF
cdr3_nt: TGTGCCAGCAGCGGGGGGGGAGGGCTTGAATCACCCCTCCACTTT

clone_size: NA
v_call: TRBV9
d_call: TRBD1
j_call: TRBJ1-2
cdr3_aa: CASSARTGYGYTF
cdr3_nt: TGTGCCAGCAGCGCACGGACAGGGTACGGCTACACCTTC

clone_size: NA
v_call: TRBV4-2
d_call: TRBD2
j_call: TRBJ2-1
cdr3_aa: CASSLGTSPFNEQFF
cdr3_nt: TGTGCCAGCAGCCTCGGGACTAGTCCGTTCAATGAGCAGTTCTTC

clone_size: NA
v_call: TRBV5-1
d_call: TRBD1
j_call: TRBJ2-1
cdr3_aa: CASSSGTGGTYEQFF
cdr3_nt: TGCGCCAGCAGCTCCGGGACAGGGGGTACCTATGAGCAGTTCTTC

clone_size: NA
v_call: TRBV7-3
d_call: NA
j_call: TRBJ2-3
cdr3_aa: CASSLPGADTQYF
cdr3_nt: TGTGCCAGCAGCTTACCAGGGGCAGATACGCAGTATTTT

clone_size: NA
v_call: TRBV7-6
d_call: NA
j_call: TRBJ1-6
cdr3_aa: CASSLESGERVPNSPLHF
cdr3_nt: TGTGCCAGCAGCTTAGAAAGCGGGGAAAGGGTACCTAATTCACCCCTCCACTTT

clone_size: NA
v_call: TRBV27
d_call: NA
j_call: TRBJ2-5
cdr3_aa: CASSMYEGTQYF
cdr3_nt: TGTGCCAGCAGTATGTACGAGGGGACCCAGTACTTC

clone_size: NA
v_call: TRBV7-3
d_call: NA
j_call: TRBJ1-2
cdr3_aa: CASSLSESGGRVYGYTF
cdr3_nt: TGTGCCAGCAGCTTATCAGAAAGCGGGGGTCGGGTCTATGGCTACACCTTC

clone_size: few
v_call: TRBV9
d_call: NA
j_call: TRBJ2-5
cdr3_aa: CASSVQPARGKETQYF
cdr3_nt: TGTGCCAGCAGCGTCCAACCGGCGAGAGGGAAAGAGACCCAGTACTTC

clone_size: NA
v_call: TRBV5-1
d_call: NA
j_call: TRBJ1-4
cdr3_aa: CASTPGDATNEKLFF
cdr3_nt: TGCGCCAGCACCCCTGGGGACGCAACTAATGAAAAACTGTTTTTT

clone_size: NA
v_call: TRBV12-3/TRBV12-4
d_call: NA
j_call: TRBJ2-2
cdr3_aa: CASSLGSGELFF
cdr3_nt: TGTGCCAGCAGCCTCGGTTCCGGGGAGCTGTTTTTT

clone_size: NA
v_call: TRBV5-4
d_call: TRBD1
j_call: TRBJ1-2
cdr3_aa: CASSLEGGAGGRYGYTF
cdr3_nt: TGTGCCAGCAGCTTGGAAGGGGGGGCAGGGGGCCGCTATGGCTACACCTTC

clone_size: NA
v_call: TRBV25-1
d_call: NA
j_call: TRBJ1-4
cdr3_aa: CASSERTGINEKLFF
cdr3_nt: TGTGCCAGCAGTGAACGTACCGGAATTAATGAAAAACTGTTTTTT

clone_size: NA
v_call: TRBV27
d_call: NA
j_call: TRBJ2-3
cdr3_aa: CASRDRTRTDTQYF
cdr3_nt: TGTGCCAGCAGAGACAGGACTCGCACAGATACGCAGTATTTT

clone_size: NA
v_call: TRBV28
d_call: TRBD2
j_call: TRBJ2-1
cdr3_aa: CASSPTSGRGNEQFF
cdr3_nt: TGTGCCAGCAGTCCAACTAGCGGAAGGGGCAATGAGCAGTTCTTC

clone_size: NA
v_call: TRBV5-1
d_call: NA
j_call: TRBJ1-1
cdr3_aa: CASSFGSQMNTEAFF
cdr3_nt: TGCGCCAGCAGCTTCGGCAGCCAAATGAACACTGAAGCTTTCTTT

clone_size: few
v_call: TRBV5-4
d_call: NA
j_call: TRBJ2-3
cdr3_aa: CASSLASGGAVTDTQYF
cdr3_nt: TGTGCCAGCAGCTTGGCCTCAGGGGGGGCCGTCACAGATACGCAGTATTTT

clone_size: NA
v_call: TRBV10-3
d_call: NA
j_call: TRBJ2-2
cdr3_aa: CAISHRGPPTGELFF
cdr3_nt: TGTGCCATCAGTCACCGTGGGCCCCCTACCGGGGAGCTGTTTTTT

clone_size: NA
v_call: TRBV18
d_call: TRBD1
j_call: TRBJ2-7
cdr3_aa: CASSPRGQTYEQYF
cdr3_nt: TGTGCCAGCTCACCACGGGGACAGACCTACGAGCAGTACTTC

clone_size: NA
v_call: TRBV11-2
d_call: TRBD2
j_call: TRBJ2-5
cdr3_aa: CASSPGTSGTTLETQYF
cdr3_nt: TGTGCCAGCAGCCCCGGGACTAGCGGGACTACCTTGGAGACCCAGTACTTC

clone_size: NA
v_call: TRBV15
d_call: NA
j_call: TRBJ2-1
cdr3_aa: CATSRVQGRFDSYNEQFF
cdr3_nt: TGTGCCACCAGCAGAGTTCAAGGGCGCTTTGATTCCTACAATGAGCAGTTCTTC

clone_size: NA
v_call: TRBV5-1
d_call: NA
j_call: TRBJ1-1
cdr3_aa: CASSSNTANTEAFF
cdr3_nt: TGCGCCAGCAGCTCTAATACAGCTAACACTGAAGCTTTCTTT

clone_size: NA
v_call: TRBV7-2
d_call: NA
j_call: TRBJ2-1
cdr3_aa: CASSLVNRGEQFF
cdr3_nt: TGTGCCAGCAGCTTAGTCAACCGTGGTGAGCAGTTCTTC

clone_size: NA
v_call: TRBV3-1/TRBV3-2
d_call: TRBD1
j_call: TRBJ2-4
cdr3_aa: CASSQVWGQGAGKNIQYF
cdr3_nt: TGTGCCAGCAGCCAAGTGTGGGGACAGGGGGCTGGCAAAAACATTCAGTACTTC